This entry lists 30 T cell receptor beta chains sequenced from one sample in a study of control samples from healthy donors and cancer patients. The data were produced by immunoSEQ multiplex PCR, yet TCRdb's version contains in-frame clones alone and is incomplete. In the table there are some 140,000 clones, 94% of which are singletons. Source material: blood. The source of these receptors is a man aged 35 to 55 in good health.

CDR3 protein: CANPNWRDRGLNTEAFF. The CDR3, as DNA: TGTGCCAACCCGAACTGGAGGGACAGGGGGCTGAACACTGAAGCTTTCTTT. The chain couples TRBV5-4 to TRBJ1-1; TRBD1 matches 12 bases. The CDR3 runs 17 residues. Trimming at V came to 9 bases and at J to 0 bases, leaving 12 bases not matched to a gene. Germline lookup yields CDR1 SGHNT and CDR2 YYREEE (reference sequence).

The CDR3 spells CASFRGSTGELFF. In DNA form, the CDR3 reads TGCGCCTCGTTTCGGGGAAGCACCGGGGAGCTGTTTTTT. The gene calls are TRBV5-1 and TRBJ2-2; D is perhaps TRBD2 (5 bases). V lost 10 bases to trimming and J lost 4 bases, with 14 bases between them. CDR1 is SGHRS and CDR2 is YFSETQ in the germline V gene. CDR3 size: 13 residues.

V gene TRBV9 combines with J gene TRBJ2-3; D is unresolved. The germline V and J ends were trimmed by 0 bases and 6 bases, with 8 bases remaining between them. From germline, CDR1 is SGDLS and CDR2 YYNGEE. The CDR3 length is 13 residues. The CDR3 reads CASSVGPNDTQYF. For the CDR3, the DNA is TGTGCCAGCAGCGTAGGACCAAACGATACGCAGTATTTT.

The chain recombines TRBV25-1 with TRBJ2-7; 7 bases map to TRBD2. The CDR3 is 11 amino acids. CDR1 and CDR2 (germline): MGHDK, SYGVNS. Unmatched junction bases numbered 9, after V lost 10 bases and J lost 9 bases. The CDR3 coding sequence is TGTGCCACCTTCGGGGGGACGCGGCAGTACTTC. This encodes CATFGGTRQYF.

The rearrangement joins TRBV3-1 (or the pseudogene TRBV3-2) to TRBJ1-2; maybe TRBD1 (6 bases). Looked up from germline, CDR1 is LGHDT and CDR2 is YNNKEL (reference sequence). V shed 2 bases and J shed 9 bases, with 10 bases lying between them. The CDR3 totals 12 residues. The DNA for the CDR3 is TGTGCCAGCAGCCAACCCCAGGGGAGCTACACCTTC. This encodes CASSQPQGSYTF.

The chain couples TRBV28 to TRBJ1-3; D not resolved. Looked up from germline, CDR1 is MDHEN and CDR2 is SYDVKM. V gave up 3 bases and J gave up 0 bases, with 12 bases separating them. The CDR3 has 16 residues. The DNA of the CDR3 is TGTGCCAGCAGTTTCCCTGGACTGAGCTCTGGAAACACCATATATTTT. This gives the protein CASSFPGLSSGNTIYF.

The CDR3 spells CASSLAGGNTEAFF. CDR3 DNA: TGTGCCAGCAGCTTAGCAGGGGGGAACACTGAAGCTTTCTTT. The genes are TRBV11-2 and TRBJ1-1; the match to TRBD1 covers 7 bases. Germline CDR1 is SGHAT and CDR2 is FQNNGV. V gave up 1 base and J gave up 1 base; unmatched junction bases: 0. The CDR3 sequence is 14 residues long.

V gene TRBV3-1 (or the pseudogene TRBV3-2) combines with J gene TRBJ2-5; 14 bases match TRBD2. The CDR3 loop spans 18 amino acids. Germline CDR1 reads LGHDT; CDR2 reads YNNKEL (reference sequence). The V and J ends lost 4 bases and 5 bases, in that order; junction bases with no gene match: 12. The CDR3 is CASSPGTSGGPREETQYF. CDR3 nucleotide sequence: TGTGCCAGCAGCCCCGGGACTAGCGGGGGCCCGAGGGAGGAGACCCAGTACTTC.

The chain carries TRBV10-3 and TRBJ2-7, with D uncertain. CDR3 length: 15 amino acids. Trimming stripped 0 bases from V and 3 bases from J, with 12 bases between. Germline loops: CDR1 ENHRY, CDR2 SYGVKD. The CDR3 loop is CAISESSGRSYEQYF. For the CDR3, the DNA is TGTGCCATCAGTGAGTCGTCCGGGCGGAGCTACGAGCAGTACTTC.

This chain uses TRBV4-3 with TRBJ1-4, with unresolved D. Looked up from germline, CDR1 is LGHNA and CDR2 is YSLEER. Trimming took off 1 base at V and 0 bases at J, with 15 bases between the two ends. This CDR3 is built from 18 residues. CDR3 sequence (DNA): TGCGCCAGCAGCCAAGTATGGTATCGGACCACAACTAATGAAAAACTGTTTTTT. Residues: CASSQVWYRTTTNEKLFF.

The chain couples TRBV5-1 to TRBJ2-1; either TRBD1 or TRBD2 may supply D (5 bases each). CDR1 SGHRS and CDR2 YFSETQ come from the germline V gene. Trimming shortened V by 4 bases and J by 8 bases, and 16 bases separated the two germline ends. This CDR3 comprises 14 residues. The CDR3 region is CASSPPLLGDEQFF. The CDR3 bases are TGCGCCAGCAGCCCTCCTTTGCTGGGGGATGAGCAGTTCTTC.

This chain links TRBV19 with TRBJ1-6; D not certain. CDR1 and CDR2 from the germline V gene are LNHDA and SQIVND (reference sequence). The CDR3 runs to 16 residues. The germline V and J ends were trimmed by 3 bases and 3 bases, with 12 bases remaining between them. The CDR3 sequence is CASSMSGSYYNSPLHF. The CDR3 DNA reads as TGTGCCAGTAGTATGAGTGGAAGCTACTATAATTCACCCCTCCACTTT.

The chain couples TRBV5-1 to TRBJ1-2; perhaps TRBD1 as D (6 bases). The CDR3 runs to 15 residues. V was clipped by 5 bases and J by 0 bases, with 14 bases between them. Germline V CDR1 and CDR2: SGHRS, YFSETQ. The CDR3 bases are TGCGCCAGCAGAGCATACAGGGAAGCTAACTATGGCTACACCTTC. Translated: CASRAYREANYGYTF.

The V call is TRBV6-5, the J call TRBJ2-7; no clear D gene. V dropped 5 bases and J dropped 1 base, with 12 bases sitting between them. The CDR3 totals 14 residues. CDR1 MNHEY and CDR2 SVGAGI come from the germline V gene. CDR3 DNA sequence: TGTGCCAGCAGTCTTGCCGGGCAGTCCTACGAGCAGTACTTC. Its protein is CASSLAGQSYEQYF.

This chain joins TRBV21-1 and TRBJ1-4; the table's D gene call, TRBD1, was not cross checked with the DNA. TRBV21-1 is reported as a pseudogene. The CDR3 extends over 16 amino acids. CDR3 region: CASSKARTGLNEKLFF. The DNA of the CDR3 is TGTGCCAGCAGCAAAGCAAGGACAGGTCTCAATGAAAAACTGTTTTTT.

The chain joins TRBV19 to TRBJ2-2; D remains unclear. The CDR3 has 19 amino acids. Germline CDR1 is LNHDA and CDR2 is SQIVND (reference sequence). Trimming took off 4 bases at V and 0 bases at J, with 21 bases between the two ends. The CDR3 nucleotides are TGTGCCAGTAGTACCGAACTCTCGTTTGACACTCCGAACACCGGGGAGCTGTTTTTT. This encodes CASSTELSFDTPNTGELFF.

V usage is TRBV11-3 and J usage is TRBJ2-2; TRBD2 might be the D (6 bases). Trimming cost V 5 bases and J 0 bases, with 13 bases left between them. CDR3 length equals 16 residues. Germline values: CDR1 SGHNT, CDR2 YENEEA. Here the CDR3 reads CASSRGGTANTGELFF. In DNA form, the CDR3 reads TGTGCCAGCAGCCGAGGCGGGACGGCGAACACCGGGGAGCTGTTTTTT.

This clone occurred once. The chain has TRBV2 and TRBJ1-4; 7 bases line up with TRBD1. CDR3 length: 16 amino acids. V dropped 9 bases and J dropped 0; count of bases not matched to a gene: 10. Germline assignment: CDR1 SNHLY and CDR2 FYNNEI. DNA for the CDR3: TGTGCCAGTGGACAGGCGGGACTTGCAACTAATGAAAAACTGTTTTTT. Encoded protein: CASGQAGLATNEKLFF.

The chain couples TRBV6-2 or TRBV6-3 to TRBJ1-5; possibly TRBD1 for D (5 bases). In germline, CDR1 is MNHEY, CDR2 SVGEGT. Trimming removed 0 bases from V and 12 bases from J, with 24 bases in between. The CDR3 consists of 17 residues. The CDR3 loop is CASSYSLGRVLLGDQHF. CDR3 DNA: TGTGCCAGCAGTTACTCCCTGGGCAGGGTCCTTCTCGGGGACCAGCATTTT.

Only one count was recorded for this clone. CDR3 in amino acids: CASSPGQGGTEAFF. The CDR3 nucleotides read TGCGCCAGCAGCCCGGGACAGGGCGGCACTGAAGCTTTCTTT. The chain links TRBV5-1 to TRBJ1-1; TRBD1 aligns across 9 bases. The ends lost 4 bases at V and 4 bases at J; junction bases unmatched: 5. The V gene's germline CDR1 is SGHRS and CDR2 YFSETQ. The CDR3 spans 14 residues.

This chain joins TRBV6-4 and TRBJ2-1; D remains unclear. Germline V gene lookup returns CDR1 MRHNA and CDR2 SNTAGT. The CDR3 runs to 13 residues. V was shortened by 4 bases and J by 5 bases, with 9 bases between the two germline ends. The CDR3 DNA follows: TGTGCCAGCAGTGTAGGACGGGACAATGAGCAGTTCTTC. Encoded protein: CASSVGRDNEQFF.

The chain joins TRBV19 to TRBJ1-5; D call uncertain. The CDR3 has 10 amino acids. V lost 8 bases, J lost 7 bases, and 6 bases lay in between. CDR1 and CDR2 (germline): LNHDA, SQIVND (reference sequence). The CDR3 sequence is CASSYQPQHF. CDR3 in DNA: TGTGCCAGTTCCTACCAGCCCCAGCATTTT.

The chain combines TRBV15 with TRBJ2-6, with D perhaps assigned TRBD1 or TRBD2 (5 bases each). The CDR3 contains 17 residues. Trimming took 2 bases from V and 1 from J, leaving 12 bases between them. The V gene's germline CDR1 is LNHNV and CDR2 YYDKDF (reference sequence). The CDR3 DNA reads TGTGCCACCAGCAGATACGAGGGGATATCTGGGGCCAACGTCCTGACTTTC. This encodes CATSRYEGISGANVLTF.

The chain recombines TRBV6-5 with TRBJ1-5; D is perhaps TRBD1 (5 bases). CDR1 is MNHEY, CDR2 SVGAGI, per germline. CDR3 length: 14 residues. Trimming left V 2 bases short and J 6 bases short, with 11 bases between. The CDR3, as DNA: TGTGCCAGCAGTTACCGCGGGGGGGGTCAGCCCCAGCATTTT. This translates into CASSYRGGGQPQHF.

The J gene is TRBJ2-1, the V gene TRBV7-9; D remains ambiguous. The germline V gene encodes CDR1 SEHNR and CDR2 FQNEAQ (reference sequence). The CDR3 extends over 13 amino acids. Between the trimmed V and J ends, which lost 0 bases and 7 bases, there was a span of 7 bases. CDR3 nucleotides: TGTGCCAGCAGCTTAGCGCTAGGGAATGAGCAGTTCTTC. It is translated as CASSLALGNEQFF.

This chain connects TRBV27 to TRBJ1-1, with D perhaps matching TRBD1 (5 bases). CDR1 is MNHEY, CDR2 SMNVEV, per germline (reference sequence). The V gene lost 6 bases and the J gene lost 4 bases, with 15 bases spanning the gap. The CDR3 is made up of 14 amino acids. CDR3 region: CASRSPIQGTEAFF. The CDR3 nucleotides read TGTGCCAGCAGATCACCCATTCAGGGCACTGAAGCTTTCTTT.

The CDR3 DNA reads TGTGCCAGCAGCTTCTCGACAGGGGGAAGCACAGATACGCAGTATTTT. Residues: CASSFSTGGSTDTQYF. The chain uses TRBV7-9 and TRBJ2-3; 9 bases fit TRBD1. Germline V gives CDR1 SEHNR, CDR2 FQNEAQ (reference sequence). Trimming removed 3 bases from V and 0 bases from J; junction bases left unmatched: 4. The CDR3 has 16 amino acids. Using reference TRBV7-9 and TRBJ2-3 for the parts outside the CDR3, the full variable domain is DTGVSQNPRHKITKRGQNVTFRCDPISEHNRLYWYRQTLGQGPEFLTYFQNEAQLEKSRLLSDRFSAERPKGSFSTLEIQRTEQGDSAMYLCASSFSTGGSTDTQYFGPGTRLTVL.

This clone came up once. CDR3 DNA: TGTGCCAGCTCACCACAGAATGGGCAGCCCCAGCATTTT. Translated, it gives CASSPQNGQPQHF. The genes are TRBV18 and TRBJ1-5, with D hard to call. The CDR3 extends over 13 amino acids. Trimming took off 1 base at V and 7 bases at J, with 8 bases between the two ends. In germline, CDR1 is KGHSH, CDR2 LQKENI.

This chain connects TRBV5-1 to TRBJ2-3; D is possibly TRBD1 (6 bases). Per the germline V gene, CDR1 is SGHRS and CDR2 is YFSETQ. CDR3 length: 13 residues. With 5 bases removed from V and 3 bases from J, the gap between germline ends came to 10 bases. The CDR3 DNA reads as TGCGCCAGCAGGCAGGGGCCTACAGATACGCAGTATTTT. Its translation: CASRQGPTDTQYF.

The gene calls are TRBV6-1 and TRBJ1-4; D is perhaps TRBD1 (5 bases). V dropped 3 bases and J dropped 8 bases, with 10 bases sitting between them. This CDR3 region has 13 residues. The germline V gene encodes CDR1 MNHNS and CDR2 SASEGT. CDR3 bases: TGTGCCAGCAGTGAGGGGGTAGGCGAAAAACTGTTTTTT. Amino acid sequence: CASSEGVGEKLFF.